This T cell receptor (beta chain) derives from a study of blood T cells in healthy people across ages. Study results and caveats: In these data, TCR beta diversity tracked strongly with naive T cell percentage.

A J-beta primer mix and a sample-barcoded 5' primer were used in a second PCR of roughly 6 to 12 cycles. One entry per CDR3 protein, called by TCRdb with MiXCR from the 5' RACE reads. There are about 720,000 distinct CDR3 sequences in the sample; about 20% occur only once, and around a fifth lies in the top ten. Per sample, a minimum of 6 million PBMCs were isolated. V shed 6 bases and J 14 bases; nucleotides not matched to a gene: 8. This CDR3 region has 13 residues. Germline assignment: CDR1 SNHLY and CDR2 FYNNEI. About this clonotype itself: Its antigen is currently unknown.

The sequenced material came from blood. This rearrangement joins TRBV2 to TRBJ2-1; 12 bases match TRBD1. This TCR was sampled from a man between 65 and 85 years old in good health. In DNA, the CDR3 is TGTGCCAGCAGGGGACAGGGGGCTAACAGCGAGTTCTTC. This gives the protein CASRGQGANSEFF.